This TCR beta chain was obtained from a study of shared clonotypes between healthy human individuals. About the study: There were three CD4 naive, three CD4 memory, two CD8 naive and one CD8 memory plates per donor. Broader study findings: A small donor pool kept down the genetic and exposure-history diversity that was represented.

Profiling relied on immunoSEQ multiplex PCR, and the TCRdb table lists in-frame clones only, not all of them. This sample has millions of clones; approximately 90% occur once, and the top ten carry around 0.14%. Concerning this clone: Its antigen is not known.

V was clipped by 5 bases and J by 7 bases, with 18 bases between them. CDR1 and CDR2 (germline): SGHDN, FVKESK. The CDR3 has 14 amino acids. Every contributor of samples was a Caucasian grown-up residing in Nashville, Tennessee. The sequenced sample was naive CD4+ T cells sorted from blood. The subset denotes: CD45RA+ positively selected. The receptor was derived from a man between 18 and 35 years old in good health. The chain recombines TRBV14 with TRBJ2-7; a possible D gene is TRBD2 (5 bases). The CDR3 region has the DNA TGTGCCAGCAGCTCCCAAGTAGCCAGGACTGAGCAGTACTTC. This translates into CASSSQVARTEQYF.